These 14 T cell receptor beta chains were sequenced from one sample in a study of blood T cell repertoires in COVID-19. Sequencing used immunoSEQ multiplex PCR; TCRdb keeps in-frame clones, though not all of them. This repertoire shows approximately 70,000 clones, roughly 84% found once; its top ten account for under 6%. The sequenced material came from peripheral blood. These TCRs come from a woman aged 55-69 years with acute or convalescent COVID-19.

The CDR3 protein is CASSYDSGGLYYNEQFF. The CDR3 coding sequence is TGTGCCAGCAGTTACGACAGCGGGGGCCTTTACTACAATGAGCAGTTCTTC. The chain is built from TRBV6-2 or TRBV6-3 and TRBJ2-1, with 8 bases that match TRBD2. The CDR3 extends over 17 amino acids. V gave up 2 bases and J gave up 3 bases; unmatched junction bases: 9. Germline CDR1 MNHEY, CDR2 SVGEGT.

The chain uses TRBV5-1 and TRBJ2-1, with TRBD2 identical over 14 bases. Germline CDR1 and CDR2: SGHRS and YFSETQ. V lost 3 bases, J lost 4 bases, and 3 bases stayed unmatched. The CDR3 has 16 residues. The CDR3 protein is CASSSGLAGGYNEQFF. CDR3 DNA sequence: TGCGCCAGCAGCTCCGGACTAGCGGGGGGTTACAATGAGCAGTTCTTC.

The chain is built from TRBV5-1 and TRBJ1-5; D uncertain. V was clipped by 0 bases and J by 7 bases, with 14 bases between them. Germline-derived CDR1 and CDR2 are SGHRS and YFSETQ. CDR3 length equals 15 residues. As DNA, the CDR3 is TGCGCCAGCAGCTTGGTGCCCGGGGAGGGACAGCCCCAGCATTTT. It codes for CASSLVPGEGQPQHF. The full variable domain, its missing parts supplied by reference TRBV5-1 and TRBJ1-5, is KAGVTQTPRYLIKTRGQQVTLSCSPISGHRSVSWYQQTPGQGLQFLFEYFSETQRNKGNFPGRFSGRQFSNSRSEMNVSTLELGDSALYLCASSLVPGEGQPQHFGDGTRLSIL.

This chain links TRBV7-9 with TRBJ1-1, with D possibly being TRBD1 (6 bases). Germline V gene sequence: CDR1 SEHNR, CDR2 FQNEAQ (reference sequence). Trimming removed 5 bases from V and 4 bases from J, with 20 bases in between. The CDR3 runs to 16 residues. CDR3 loop: CASSDQLQGIRTEAFF. The CDR3, as DNA: TGTGCCAGCAGCGACCAATTACAGGGAATCCGCACTGAAGCTTTCTTT. Complete variable domain (other parts from reference TRBV7-9 and TRBJ1-1): DTGVSQNPRHKITKRGQNVTFRCDPISEHNRLYWYRQTLGQGPEFLTYFQNEAQLEKSRLLSDRFSAERPKGSFSTLEIQRTEQGDSAMYLCASSDQLQGIRTEAFFGQGTRLTVV.

This rearrangement joins TRBV7-8 to TRBJ2-1, with 7 positions matching TRBD1. From germline, CDR1 is SGHVS and CDR2 FQNEAQ. V trimming: 7 bases; J trimming: 5 bases; junction bases outside the gene matches: 8. This CDR3 is built from 14 residues. This CDR3 reads CASNGFQGDNEQFF. CDR3 nucleotide sequence: TGTGCCAGCAATGGATTCCAGGGGGACAATGAGCAGTTCTTC.

In this sample, this clone turned up a few times. The chain employs TRBV14 and TRBJ2-3, with TRBD1 matching over 10 bases. The J segment lost 9 bases and the V segment lost 3 bases, leaving 3 bases of the junction unmatched. This CDR3 comprises 13 residues. The germline V gene has CDR1 SGHDN and CDR2 FVKESK. CDR3 DNA: TGTGCCAGCAGCCAGGACAGGGGGGGGACGCAGTATTTT. Amino acid sequence: CASSQDRGGTQYF. Full variable domain (remainder filled in from reference TRBV14 and TRBJ2-3): EAGVTQFPSHSVIEKGQTVTLRCDPISGHDNLYWYRRVMGKEIKFLLHFVKESKQDESGMPNNRFLAERTGGTYSTLKVQPAELEDSGVYFCASSQDRGGTQYFGPGTRLTVL.

The chain recombines TRBV6-5 with TRBJ1-1; tentative D call: TRBD1 (6 bases). CDR3 length equals 13 residues. V was cut by 6 bases and J by 6 bases, with 14 bases left in between. The germline CDR1 and CDR2 sequences are MNHEY and SVGAGI. CDR3 nucleotides: TGTGCCAGCAGCCTGGACAGTGGGGCTGAAGCTTTCTTT. It specifies CASSLDSGAEAFF.

V usage is TRBV5-4 and J usage is TRBJ1-4; 7 bases line up with TRBD1. The V segment lost 2 bases and the J segment 7 bases; nucleotides outside the gene matches: 5. CDR3 length: 14 residues. Germline V gives CDR1 SGHNT, CDR2 YYREEE (reference sequence). The CDR3 loop reads CASSFGGTAEKLFF. CDR3 DNA sequence: TGTGCCAGCAGCTTCGGCGGGACAGCTGAAAAACTGTTTTTT.

This clone was recorded once. CDR3 loop: CASIRGPQLGAGANYGYTF. CDR3 DNA: TGTGCCAGTATCCGAGGTCCGCAGCTTGGAGCGGGGGCCAACTATGGCTACACCTTC. The chain couples TRBV19 to TRBJ1-2, with a possible D match to TRBD1 (6 bases). Germline loops: CDR1 LNHDA, CDR2 SQIVND (reference sequence). The CDR3 is 19 residues long. Trimming took off 7 bases at V and 2 bases at J, with 29 bases between the two ends.

J is TRBJ2-3 and V is TRBV29-1; 10 bases are a match to TRBD2. V gave up 4 bases and J gave up 1 base; unmatched junction bases: 5. This CDR3 has 15 residues. Looked up from germline, CDR1 is SQVTM and CDR2 is ANQGSEA. CDR3: CSVARGTSGTDTQYF. Written as DNA, the CDR3 is TGCAGCGTTGCAAGAGGGACTAGCGGCACAGATACGCAGTATTTT.

The V call is TRBV2, the J call TRBJ1-6, with D unresolved. Trimming left V 4 bases short and J 10 bases short, with 5 bases between. The germline V gene encodes CDR1 SNHLY and CDR2 FYNNEI. The CDR3 sequence is 11 residues long. The CDR3 DNA follows: TGTGCCAGCAGTGGGGCCTCACCCCTCCACTTT. This sequence encodes CASSGASPLHF.

The genes are TRBV27 and TRBJ2-7, with a weak D call TRBD1 (6 bases). CDR3 length equals 13 residues. Germline-derived CDR1 and CDR2 are MNHEY and SMNVEV (reference sequence). Between the trimmed V and J ends, which lost 5 bases and 6 bases, there was a span of 14 bases. The CDR3 reads CASSRSGAGEQYF. CDR3 in DNA: TGTGCCAGCAGTCGTTCAGGGGCGGGCGAGCAGTACTTC.

This clone was seen a few times. V usage is TRBV5-4 and J usage is TRBJ2-5, with 8 nucleotides matching TRBD2. Trimming removed 0 bases from V and 2 bases from J; junction bases left unmatched: 3. This CDR3 is built from 15 residues. Germline lookup yields CDR1 SGHNT and CDR2 YYREEE (reference sequence). Here the CDR3 DNA reads TGTGCCAGCAGCTTGGCGTCTAGCGGGCAAGAGACCCAGTACTTC. Translating gives CASSLASSGQETQYF.

This chain uses TRBV25-1 with TRBJ1-5; 8 bases are a match to TRBD1. The CDR3 is 14 residues long. Trimming cost V 4 bases and J 6 bases; bases outside gene matches: 5. The germline V gene has CDR1 MGHDK and CDR2 SYGVNS. The chain's CDR3 is CASSVGQGTQPQHF. The CDR3 DNA is TGTGCCAGCAGTGTAGGACAGGGAACTCAGCCCCAGCATTTT. Based on the CDR3 plus reference TRBV25-1 and TRBJ1-5, the full variable domain is EADIYQTPRYLVIGTGKKITLECSQTMGHDKMYWYQQDPGMELHLIHYSYGVNSTEKGDLSSESTVSRIRTEHFPLTLESARPSHTSQYLCASSVGQGTQPQHFGDGTRLSIL.